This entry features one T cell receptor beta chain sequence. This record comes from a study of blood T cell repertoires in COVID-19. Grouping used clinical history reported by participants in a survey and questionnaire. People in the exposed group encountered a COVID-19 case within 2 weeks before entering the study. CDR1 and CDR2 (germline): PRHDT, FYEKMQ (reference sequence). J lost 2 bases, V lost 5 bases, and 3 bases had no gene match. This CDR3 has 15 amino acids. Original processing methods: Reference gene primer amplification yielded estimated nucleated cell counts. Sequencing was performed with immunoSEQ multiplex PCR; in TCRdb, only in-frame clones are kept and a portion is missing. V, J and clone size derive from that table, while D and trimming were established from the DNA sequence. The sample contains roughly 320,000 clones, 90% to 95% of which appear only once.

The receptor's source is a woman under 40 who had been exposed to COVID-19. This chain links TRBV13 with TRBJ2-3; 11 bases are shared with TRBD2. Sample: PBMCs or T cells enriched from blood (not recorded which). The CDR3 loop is CASSEGLADTDTQYF. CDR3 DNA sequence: TGTGCCAGCAGCGAGGGACTAGCGGACACAGATACGCAGTATTTT.